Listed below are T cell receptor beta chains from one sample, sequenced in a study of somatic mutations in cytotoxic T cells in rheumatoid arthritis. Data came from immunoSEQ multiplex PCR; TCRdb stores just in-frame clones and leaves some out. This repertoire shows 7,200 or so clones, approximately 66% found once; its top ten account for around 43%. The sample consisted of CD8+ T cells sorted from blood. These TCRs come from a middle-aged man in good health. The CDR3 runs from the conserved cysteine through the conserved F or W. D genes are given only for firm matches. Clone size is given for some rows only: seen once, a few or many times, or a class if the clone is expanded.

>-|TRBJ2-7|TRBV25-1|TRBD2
CASSAGLAYEQYF
TGTGCCAGCAGCGCGGGACTAGCCTACGAGCAGTACTTC
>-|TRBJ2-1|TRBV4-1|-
CASSQERGAGEQFF
TGCGCCAGCAGCCAAGAGAGGGGGGCCGGTGAGCAGTTCTTC
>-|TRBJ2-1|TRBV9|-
CASSDTRGEQFF
TGTGCCAGCAGTGACACTCGGGGTGAGCAGTTCTTC
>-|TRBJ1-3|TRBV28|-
CASSFRRLGNTIYF
TGTGCCAGCAGTTTCCGCAGGCTAGGAAACACCATATATTTT
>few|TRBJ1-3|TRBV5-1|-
CASSLESSGNTIYF
TGCGCCAGCAGCTTGGAAAGCTCTGGAAACACCATATATTTT
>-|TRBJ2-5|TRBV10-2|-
CASSEGLAVGETQYF
TGCGCCAGCAGTGAGGGGTTAGCGGTGGGTGAGACCCAGTACTTC
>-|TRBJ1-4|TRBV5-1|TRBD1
CASSLYRGENNEKLFF
TGCGCCAGCAGCTTGTACAGGGGAGAGAATAATGAAAAACTGTTTTTT
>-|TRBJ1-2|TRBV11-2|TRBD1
CASSPAGTVYGYTF
TGTGCCAGCAGCCCCGCCGGGACAGTCTATGGCTACACCTTC
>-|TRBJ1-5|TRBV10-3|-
CAIKRRLYSNQPQHF
TGTGCCATCAAACGGAGGTTATATAGCAATCAGCCCCAGCATTTT
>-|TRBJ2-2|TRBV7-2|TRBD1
CASSLAKGGNTGELFF
TGTGCCAGCAGCTTAGCGAAAGGGGGCAACACCGGGGAGCTGTTTTTT
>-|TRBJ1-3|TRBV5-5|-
CASSRGDSRFSGNTIYF
TGTGCCAGCAGCCGAGGGGATTCCCGATTCTCTGGAAACACCATATATTTT
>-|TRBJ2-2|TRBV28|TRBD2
CASGTGGVLTGELFF
TGTGCCAGCGGCACGGGGGGAGTCCTGACCGGGGAGCTGTTTTTT
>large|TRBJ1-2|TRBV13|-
CASSPGSGGYTF
TGTGCCAGCAGCCCGGGGTCGGGTGGCTACACCTTC
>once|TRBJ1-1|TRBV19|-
CASSIMTRGDTEAFF
TGTGCCAGTAGTATTATGACACGAGGGGACACTGAAGCTTTCTTT
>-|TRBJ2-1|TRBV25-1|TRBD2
CASSPIAGDVYNEQFF
TGTGCCAGCAGTCCGATAGCGGGAGATGTATACAATGAGCAGTTCTTC
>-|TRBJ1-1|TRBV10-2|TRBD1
CASSETNRGGNTEAFF
TGCGCCAGCAGTGAGACAAACAGGGGAGGTAACACTGAAGCTTTCTTT
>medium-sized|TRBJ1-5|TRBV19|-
CASSIMGDQPQHF
TGTGCCAGTAGTATTATGGGGGATCAGCCCCAGCATTTT
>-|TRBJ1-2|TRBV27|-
CASSSGRVYGYTF
TGTGCCAGCAGTTCAGGACGGGTCTATGGCTACACCTTC
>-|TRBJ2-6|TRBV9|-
CASSVDETTGANVLTF
TGTGCCAGCAGCGTAGATGAGACAACTGGGGCCAACGTCCTGACTTTC
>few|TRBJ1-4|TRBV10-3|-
CAISEGDEKLFF
TGTGCCATCAGTGAGGGGGATGAAAAACTGTTTTTT
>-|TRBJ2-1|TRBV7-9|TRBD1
CASSLSPGQGANEQFF
TGTGCCAGCAGCTTATCTCCGGGACAGGGAGCAAATGAGCAGTTCTTC
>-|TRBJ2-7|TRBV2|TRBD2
CASSVGGTYEQYF
TGTGCCAGCAGTGTGGGGGGGACCTACGAGCAGTACTTC
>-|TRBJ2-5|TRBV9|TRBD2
CASSPSGGQETQYF
TGTGCCAGCAGCCCTAGCGGGGGTCAAGAGACCCAGTACTTC
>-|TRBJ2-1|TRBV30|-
CAWSRPTSMHEQFF
TGTGCCTGGAGTCGCCCCACTAGTATGCATGAGCAGTTCTTC
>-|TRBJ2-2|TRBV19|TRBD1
CASSFDRGRDRNGELFF
TGTGCCAGTAGTTTCGACAGGGGGCGCGATAGGAACGGGGAGCTGTTTTTT
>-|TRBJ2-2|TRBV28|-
CASRGWRATGELFF
TGTGCCAGCAGGGGATGGCGGGCAACCGGGGAGCTGTTTTTT
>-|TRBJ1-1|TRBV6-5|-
CASRPGQRRAEAFF
TGTGCCAGCAGACCCGGACAGCGGAGGGCTGAAGCTTTCTTT
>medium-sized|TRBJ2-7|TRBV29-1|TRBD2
CSAALFLASGSGRYEQYF
TGCAGCGCTGCGCTGTTTCTGGCTAGCGGGAGTGGTAGATACGAGCAGTACTTC
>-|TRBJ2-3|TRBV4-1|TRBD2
CASSQFFGTSGSLDTQYF
TGCGCCAGCAGCCAATTCTTTGGGACTAGCGGGAGTCTGGATACGCAGTATTTT
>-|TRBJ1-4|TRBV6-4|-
CASTSTFPTNEKLFF
TGTGCCAGCACTTCCACGTTTCCAACTAATGAAAAACTGTTTTTT
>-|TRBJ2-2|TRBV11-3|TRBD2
CASSLVVWGGRSNTGELFF
TGTGCCAGCAGCTTAGTGGTTTGGGGCGGGAGATCGAACACCGGGGAGCTGTTTTTT
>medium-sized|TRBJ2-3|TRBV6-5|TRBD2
CASSYEAGGTDTQYF
TGTGCCAGCAGTTACGAAGCGGGGGGCACAGATACGCAGTATTTT
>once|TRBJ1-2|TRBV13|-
CASSLGPSPYGYTF
TGTGCCAGCAGCCTTGGACCGTCGCCCTATGGCTACACCTTC
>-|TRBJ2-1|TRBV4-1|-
CASTDRYNEQFF
TGCGCCAGCACGGATCGGTACAATGAGCAGTTCTTC
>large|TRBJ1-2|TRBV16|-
CASSQSTGRGYTF
TGTGCCAGCAGCCAATCGACCGGGAGAGGCTACACCTTC
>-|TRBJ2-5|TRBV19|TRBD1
CASSNRQGETQYF
TGTGCCAGTAGTAACCGACAGGGAGAGACCCAGTACTTC
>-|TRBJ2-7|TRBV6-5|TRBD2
CASSIPVAGPYEQYF
TGTGCCAGCAGTATACCCGTAGCGGGACCGTACGAGCAGTACTTC
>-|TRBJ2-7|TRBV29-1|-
CSVSDSGYEQYF
TGCAGCGTTTCGGACAGCGGGTACGAGCAGTACTTC
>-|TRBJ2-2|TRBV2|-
CACDGNTGELFF
TGTGCATGCGACGGGAACACCGGGGAGCTGTTTTTT
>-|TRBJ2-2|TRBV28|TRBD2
CASSPGTSGGPNTGELFF
TGTGCCAGCAGTCCTGGGACTAGCGGGGGGCCGAACACCGGGGAGCTGTTTTTT
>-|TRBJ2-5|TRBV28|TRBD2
CASSDSRGGEETQYF
TGTGCCAGCAGTGACTCTCGGGGGGGCGAAGAGACCCAGTACTTC
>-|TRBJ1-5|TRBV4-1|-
CASSQVFDGNQPQHF
TGCGCCAGCAGCCAAGTCTTTGACGGTAATCAGCCCCAGCATTTT
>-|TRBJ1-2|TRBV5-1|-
CASSSFSFLARGTYGYTF
TGCGCCAGCAGCTCATTTTCCTTTCTGGCCAGGGGAACCTATGGCTACACCTTC
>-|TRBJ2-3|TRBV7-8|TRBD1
CASSIRTGSTDTQYF
TGTGCCAGCAGCATACGGACAGGGAGCACAGATACGCAGTATTTT
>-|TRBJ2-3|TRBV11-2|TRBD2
CASSQAAGARTDTQYF
TGTGCCAGCAGCCAAGCAGCGGGAGCCCGCACAGATACGCAGTATTTT
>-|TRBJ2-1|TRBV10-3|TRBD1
CAISEQGDVEQFF
TGTGCCATCAGTGAGCAGGGGGATGTAGAACAGTTCTTC
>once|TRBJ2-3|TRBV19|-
CASSIQGIGNTDTQYF
TGTGCCAGTAGTATACAGGGAATAGGAAACACAGATACGCAGTATTTT
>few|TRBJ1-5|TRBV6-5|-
CASSAQASQPQHF
TGTGCCAGCAGTGCACAGGCGTCTCAGCCCCAGCATTTT
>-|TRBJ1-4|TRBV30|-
CAWEGNEKLFF
TGTGCCTGGGAGGGGAATGAAAAACTGTTTTTT
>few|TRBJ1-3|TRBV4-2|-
CASSQDGYSDSGNTIYF
TGTGCCAGCAGCCAAGATGGCTACAGCGACTCTGGAAACACCATATATTTT
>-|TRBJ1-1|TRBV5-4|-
CASSLGHWQGNTEAFF
TGTGCCAGCAGCCTGGGACACTGGCAAGGGAACACTGAAGCTTTCTTT
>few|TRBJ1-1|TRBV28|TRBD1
CASSYTTGGMNTEAFF
TGTGCCAGCAGTTATACGACAGGGGGGATGAACACTGAAGCTTTCTTT
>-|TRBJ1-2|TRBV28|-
CASSRQLGGYTF
TGTGCCAGCAGTCGTCAACTGGGAGGCTACACCTTC
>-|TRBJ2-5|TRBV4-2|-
CASSQDWQGGVETQYF
TGTGCCAGCAGCCAAGATTGGCAGGGGGGGGTAGAGACCCAGTACTTC
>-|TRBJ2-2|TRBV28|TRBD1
CASSFQGAGTGELFF
TGTGCCAGCAGTTTCCAGGGGGCGGGCACCGGGGAGCTGTTTTTT
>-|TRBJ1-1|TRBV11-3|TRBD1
CASSSRQGGENTEAFF
TGTGCCAGCAGCTCGCGACAGGGGGGGGAGAACACTGAAGCTTTCTTT
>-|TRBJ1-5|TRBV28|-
CASSSGQSSNQPQHF
TGTGCCAGCAGTTCCGGACAGTCTAGCAATCAGCCCCAGCATTTT
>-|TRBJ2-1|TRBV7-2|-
CASSRSRDYLGGGYNEQFF
TGTGCCAGCAGCAGGTCCCGGGACTATCTAGGGGGGGGGTACAATGAGCAGTTCTTC